This paragraph covers one T cell receptor (beta chain) sequence. Its target is not known. The CDR3 extends over 17 amino acids. V gave up 0 bases and J gave up 4 bases; unmatched junction bases: 13. Germline CDR1 and CDR2: DFQATT and SNEGSKA (reference sequence). This sample was included in a study of blood T cells in healthy people across ages. Study-level points and caveats: Per million T cells, TCR beta diversity dropped roughly linearly as age increased.

Then a second PCR, running roughly 6 to 11 cycles, was carried out with a sample-barcoded 5' primer and a J-beta primer mix. TCRdb fed the 5' RACE reads into MiXCR, producing one record per CDR3 protein. The sample has roughly 1,500,000 distinct CDR3 sequences; 42% are singletons. The chain links TRBV20-1 to TRBJ1-2, with 8 bases matching TRBD1. This clonotype was sampled from a woman aged 18-29 years in good health. Sequences were obtained from blood. The CDR3 sequence is CSARDPLGQVASYGYTF. Written as DNA, the CDR3 is TGCAGTGCTAGAGATCCTCTGGGACAGGTTGCCTCCTATGGCTACACCTTC.